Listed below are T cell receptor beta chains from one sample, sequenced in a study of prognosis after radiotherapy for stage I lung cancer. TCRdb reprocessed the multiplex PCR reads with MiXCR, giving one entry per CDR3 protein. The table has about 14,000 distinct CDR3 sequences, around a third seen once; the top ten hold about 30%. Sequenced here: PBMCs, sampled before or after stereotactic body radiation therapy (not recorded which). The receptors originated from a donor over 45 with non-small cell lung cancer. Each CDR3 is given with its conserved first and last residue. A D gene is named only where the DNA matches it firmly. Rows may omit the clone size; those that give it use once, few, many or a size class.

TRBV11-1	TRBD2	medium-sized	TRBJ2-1	CASSFSGAGYNEQFF	TGTGCCAGCAGCTTTAGCGGGGCGGGGTACAATGAGCAGTTCTTC
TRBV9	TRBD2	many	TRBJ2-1	CASSAGLAVAYNEQFF	TGTGCCAGCAGCGCGGGACTAGCGGTTGCCTACAATGAGCAGTTCTTC
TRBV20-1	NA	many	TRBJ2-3	CSASAALTDTQYF	TGCAGTGCTAGTGCGGCCCTCACAGATACGCAGTATTTT
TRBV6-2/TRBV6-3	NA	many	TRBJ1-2	CASSTYPHGYTF	TGTGCCAGCAGCACGTACCCCCATGGCTACACCTTC
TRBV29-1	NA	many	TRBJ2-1	CSVGSRLAYNEQFF	TGCAGCGTTGGTTCAAGACTAGCCTACAATGAGCAGTTCTTC
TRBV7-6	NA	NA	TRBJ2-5	CASSPGTSKETQYF	TGTGCCAGCAGCCCGGGGACAAGCAAAGAGACCCAGTACTTC
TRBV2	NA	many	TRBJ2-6	CASSKDSGANVLTF	TGTGCCAGCAGTAAAGACTCTGGGGCCAACGTCCTGACTTTC
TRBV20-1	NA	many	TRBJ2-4	CSAYRGLAKNIQYF	TGCAGTGCATACCGGGGACTAGCCAAAAACATTCAGTACTTC
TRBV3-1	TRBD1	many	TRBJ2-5	CASSQTQGAWETQYF	TGTGCCAGCAGCCAGACACAGGGGGCGTGGGAGACCCAGTACTTC
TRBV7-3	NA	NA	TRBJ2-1	CASSSKLAWKNDQFF	TGTGCCAGCAGCTCAAAGCTAGCGTGGAAGAATGATCAGTTCTTC
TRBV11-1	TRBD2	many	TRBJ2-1	CASSLAGLAGGPVYNEQFF	TGTGCCAGCAGCTTAGCAGGACTAGCGGGAGGGCCTGTCTACAATGAGCAGTTCTTC
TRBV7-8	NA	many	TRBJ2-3	CASSLPTAASTDTQYF	TGTGCCAGCAGCTTGCCGACAGCGGCTAGCACAGATACGCAGTATTTT
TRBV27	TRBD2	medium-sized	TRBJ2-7	CASTSGTSGNEQYF	TGTGCCAGCACTTCCGGGACTAGCGGGAACGAGCAGTACTTC
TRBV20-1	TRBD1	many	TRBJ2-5	CSARRTGKETQYF	TGCAGTGCTAGAAGGACAGGGAAAGAGACCCAGTACTTC
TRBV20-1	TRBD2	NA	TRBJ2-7	CSAGQAAGGAVTSGFLYF	TGCAGTGCGGGCCAGGCGGCAGGGGGAGCCGTAACTAGCGGGTTTCTGTACTTC
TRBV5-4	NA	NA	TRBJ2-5	CASIGDRETQYF	TGTGCCAGCATCGGGGATAGGGAGACCCAGTACTTC
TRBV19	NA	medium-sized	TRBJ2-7	CASRRLAHSYEQYF	TGTGCCAGTAGGCGGCTAGCCCACTCCTACGAGCAGTACTTC
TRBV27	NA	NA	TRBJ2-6	CASSSRASGSNVLTF	TGTGCCAGCAGTTCCCGAGCCTCTGGTTCCAACGTCCTGACTTTC
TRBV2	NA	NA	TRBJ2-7	CATRRRTEFHVQYF	TGTGCCACCCGACGCCGGACAGAGTTCCACGTGCAGTACTTC
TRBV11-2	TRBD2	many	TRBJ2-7	CASSLRLAGAEQYF	TGTGCCAGCAGCTTGAGGCTAGCGGGTGCCGAGCAGTACTTC
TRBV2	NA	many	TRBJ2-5	CASSELMVTETQYF	TGTGCCAGCAGTGAGCTTATGGTGACCGAGACCCAGTACTTC
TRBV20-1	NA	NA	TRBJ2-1	CSARNTGLEQFF	TGCAGTGCTAGAAATACCGGACTAGAGCAGTTCTTC
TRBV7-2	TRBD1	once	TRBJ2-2	CASSLNRGQTVELVF	TGTGCCAGCAGCTTAAACAGGGGGCAAACCGTGGAGCTGGTTTTT
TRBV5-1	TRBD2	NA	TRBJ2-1	CASSPLFGTSGTNEQFF	TGCGCCAGCAGCCCGCTCTTCGGGACTAGCGGGACCAATGAGCAGTTCTTC
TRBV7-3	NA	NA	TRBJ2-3	CASSQGGDTDTQYF	TGTGCCAGCAGCCAGGGGGGGGACACAGATACGCAGTATTTT
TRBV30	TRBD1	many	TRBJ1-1	CALDRGYTEAFF	TGTGCGCTTGACAGGGGATATACTGAAGCTTTCTTT
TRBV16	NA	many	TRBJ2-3	CASSQFTGLTDTQYF	TGTGCCAGCAGCCAATTTACAGGTCTCACAGATACGCAGTATTTT
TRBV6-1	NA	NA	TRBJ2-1	CAGGGLSVSNEQFF	TGTGCCGGGGGTGGGCTATCTGTCTCCAATGAGCAGTTCTTC
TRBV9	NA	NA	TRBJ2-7	CASSVQEASYEQYF	TGTGCCAGCAGCGTGCAAGAGGCGTCCTACGAGCAGTACTTC
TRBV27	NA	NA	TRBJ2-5	CVISHDSLQAQYF	TGTGTCATCAGTCACGACAGCCTACAGGCCCAGTACTTC
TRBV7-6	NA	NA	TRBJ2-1	CVGSPSLGASEQFF	TGTGTCGGCAGCCCATCATTGGGGGCGAGTGAGCAGTTCTTC
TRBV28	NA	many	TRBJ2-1	CASSLSFSYNEQFF	TGTGCCAGCAGCCTTTCATTCTCCTACAATGAGCAGTTCTTC
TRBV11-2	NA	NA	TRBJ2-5	CASSRERGPQETQYF	TGTGCCAGCAGCAGAGAGAGAGGGCCACAAGAGACCCAGTACTTC
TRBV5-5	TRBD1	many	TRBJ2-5	CASSAATGRETQYF	TGTGCCAGCAGCGCAGCGACAGGGAGAGAGACCCAGTACTTC
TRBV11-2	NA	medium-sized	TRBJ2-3	CASSLARKRAGSTDTQYF	TGTGCCAGCAGCTTAGCTCGGAAAAGGGCGGGTAGCACAGATACGCAGTATTTT
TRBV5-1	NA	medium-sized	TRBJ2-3	CASRGGEIPDTQYF	TGCGCCAGCAGAGGAGGGGAGATCCCAGATACGCAGTATTTT
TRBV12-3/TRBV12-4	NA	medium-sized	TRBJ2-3	CASSPGQSTDTQYF	TGTGCCAGCAGTCCGGGACAAAGCACAGATACGCAGTATTTT
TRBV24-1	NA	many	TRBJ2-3	CATSGSSASTDTQYF	TGTGCCACCAGTGGGTCGTCAGCTAGCACAGATACGCAGTATTTT
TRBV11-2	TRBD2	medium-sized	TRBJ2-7	CASSEWTSGSPEQYF	TGTGCCAGCAGCGAATGGACTAGCGGGAGTCCCGAGCAGTACTTC
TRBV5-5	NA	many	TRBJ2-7	CASSQQGAYEQYF	TGTGCCAGCAGCCAACAGGGAGCCTACGAGCAGTACTTC
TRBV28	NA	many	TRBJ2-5	CVSRGVVQETQYF	TGTGTCAGCAGAGGGGTGGTTCAAGAGACCCAGTACTTC
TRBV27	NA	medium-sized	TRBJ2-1	CASSYQNNEQFF	TGTGCCAGCAGTTATCAGAACAATGAGCAGTTCTTC
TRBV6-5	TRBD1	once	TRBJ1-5	CASNLGTGREEQSAPAF	TGTGCCAGCAACCTCGGGACAGGGAGGGAGGAGCAATCAGCCCCAGCATTT
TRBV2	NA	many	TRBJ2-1	CASSERTANIFF	TGTGCCAGCAGTGAAAGGACTGCCAACATTTTCTTC